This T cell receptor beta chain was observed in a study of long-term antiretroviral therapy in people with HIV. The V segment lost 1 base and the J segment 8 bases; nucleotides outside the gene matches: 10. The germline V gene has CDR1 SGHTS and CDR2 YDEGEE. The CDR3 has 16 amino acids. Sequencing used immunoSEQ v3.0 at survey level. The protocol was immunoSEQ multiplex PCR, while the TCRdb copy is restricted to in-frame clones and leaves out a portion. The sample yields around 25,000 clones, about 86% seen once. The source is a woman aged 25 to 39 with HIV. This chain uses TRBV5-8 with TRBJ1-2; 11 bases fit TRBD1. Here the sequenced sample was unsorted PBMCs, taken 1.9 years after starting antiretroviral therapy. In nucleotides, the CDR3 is TGTGCCAGCAGCTTGAAACGTGGACAGGGGGCGCAAGGCTACACCTTC. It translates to CASSLKRGQGAQGYTF.